This record looks at one TCR beta chain sequence and its context. The antigen remains undetermined. Regarding donors, all were healthy bone marrow donors. The sample belongs to a study of cytomegalovirus exposure and HLA in healthy donors. Overall study results and limits: A later analysis linked a missense DCLRE1C variant to TCR beta V- and J-gene trimming. Among the CMV-associated chains, a few were confirmed in vitro as specific for CMV antigens.

A multiplex PCR was run with 60 Vbeta primers and 13 Jbeta primers. TCRdb's table, derived via immunoSEQ multiplex PCR, lists solely in-frame clones and lacks some. The sample includes approximately 150,000 clones, 60% to 80% of them seen just once. Sequenced sample: PBMCs. The source of this sequence is a male donor in good health and CMV-seronegative.

Here the CDR3 reads CASSFRQGDIYEQYF. CDR3 nucleotide sequence: TGTGCCAGCAGCTTCCGACAGGGGGACATATACGAGCAGTACTTC. The chain combines TRBV5-5 with TRBJ2-7; 9 nucleotides line up with TRBD1. Germline V gene lookup returns CDR1 SGHKS and CDR2 YYEKEE (reference sequence). This CDR3 spans 15 amino acids. V dropped 2 bases and J dropped 4; count of bases not matched to a gene: 7.